Each of the 8 T cell receptor beta chains below was sequenced from the same sample in a study of cytomegalovirus exposure and HLA in healthy donors. The PCR ran on 60 Vbeta and 13 Jbeta primers. Some clones are missing from TCRdb's copy, which holds only in-frame ones; the method was immunoSEQ multiplex PCR. Among under 200,000 clones listed, 84% were seen once. The sample taken for sequencing was PBMCs. These receptors came from a man aged 18 to 29 in good health and CMV-seronegative.

The V gene is TRBV9, the J gene TRBJ2-1; 14 nucleotides align to TRBD2. The V segment lost 3 bases and the J segment 12 bases; nucleotides outside the gene matches: 8. Germline loops: CDR1 SGDLS, CDR2 YYNGEE. The CDR3 spans 15 residues. CDR3 nucleotides: TGTGCCAGCAGCGCTAGCGGGACTAGCGGGAGTCGGCAGTTCTTC. Translating gives CASSASGTSGSRQFF.

The gene calls are TRBV28 and TRBJ2-5, with D perhaps TRBD1 (6 bases). The J call is doubtful: the DNA matches TRBJ2-7 better. In germline, CDR1 is MDHEN, CDR2 SYDVKM. The CDR3 is 16 residues long. In nucleotides, the CDR3 is TGTGCCAGCAGTTGGGGAATAGCCAGGGGAACAAACGAGCAGTACTTC. Translating it yields CASSWGIARGTNEQYF.

In DNA, the CDR3 is TGTGCCACCCTAGCATCAACCGACAGGGGGGACCCCTTGAACACTGAAGCTTTCTTT. It is translated as CATLASTDRGDPLNTEAFF. The chain recombines TRBV28 with TRBJ1-1; 9 positions match TRBD1. J lost 0 bases, V lost 10 bases, and 21 bases had no gene match. This CDR3 is built from 19 residues. The V gene's germline CDR1 is MDHEN and CDR2 SYDVKM.

The gene calls are TRBV13 and TRBJ1-5, with D maybe TRBD1 (6 bases). The V gene's germline CDR1 is PRHDT and CDR2 FYEKMQ (reference sequence). The CDR3 totals 17 residues. Trimming took 2 bases from V and 4 from J, leaving 18 bases between them. CDR3 amino acids: CASSLFRGARGNQPQHF. CDR3 nucleotides: TGTGCCAGCAGCTTATTTCGGGGGGCCAGGGGAAATCAGCCCCAGCATTTT. The whole variable domain, remainder taken from reference TRBV13 and TRBJ1-5, is AAGVIQSPRHLIKEKRETATLKCYPIPRHDTVYWYQQGPGQDPQFLISFYEKMQSDKGSIPDRFSAQQFSDYHSELNMSSLELGDSALYFCASSLFRGARGNQPQHFGDGTRLSIL.

This chain uses TRBV7-8 with TRBJ2-7; D possibly corresponds to TRBD2 (6 bases). Trimming cost V 5 bases and J 1 base, with 21 bases left between them. The CDR3 covers 17 residues. Germline lookup yields CDR1 SGHVS and CDR2 FQNEAQ. The DNA for the CDR3 is TGTGCCAGCAGCCCACCGAGTGTGGGGCGGGAATCCTACGAGCAGTACTTC. Amino acids: CASSPPSVGRESYEQYF.

The chain couples TRBV6-1 to TRBJ1-2; 7 nucleotides align to TRBD1. This CDR3 has 13 residues. J lost 2 bases, V lost 5 bases, and 2 bases had no gene match. Germline values: CDR1 MNHNS, CDR2 SASEGT. DNA of the CDR3: TGTGCCAGCAGTTTGGGACAGAACTATGGCTACACCTTC. It is translated as CASSLGQNYGYTF.

The V gene is TRBV27, the J gene TRBJ2-7, with D unresolved. Looked up from germline, CDR1 is MNHEY and CDR2 is SMNVEV (reference sequence). This CDR3 region has 14 residues. Trimming removed 2 bases at V and 5 bases at J, with 13 bases between. CDR3 sequence reads: CASSLRGVRDEQYF. The DNA for the CDR3 is TGTGCCAGCAGTTTACGTGGCGTCCGGGACGAGCAGTACTTC.

The chain has TRBV9 and TRBJ2-1; 14 bases line up with TRBD2. In germline, CDR1 is SGDLS, CDR2 YYNGEE. The J segment lost 5 bases and the V segment lost 6 bases, leaving 4 bases of the junction unmatched. The CDR3 is 15 residues long. The CDR3 region has the DNA TGTGCCAGCACCCCGGGACTAGCGGGGGACAATGAGCAGTTCTTC. Translating it yields CASTPGLAGDNEQFF. Full variable domain (rest looked up from reference TRBV9 and TRBJ2-1): DSGVTQTPKHLITATGQRVTLRCSPRSGDLSVYWYQQSLDQGLQFLIQYYNGEERAKGNILERFSAQQFPDLHSELNLSSLELGDSALYFCASTPGLAGDNEQFFGPGTRLTVL.